One and the same sample provided the 3 T cell receptor beta chains below, sequenced in a study of blood T cell repertoires in COVID-19. Sequencing used immunoSEQ multiplex PCR; TCRdb keeps in-frame clones, though not all of them. The sample has 400,000 to 450,000 clones, approximately 88% seen once; the top ten hold roughly 12%. Sample: peripheral blood. Source of these receptors: a woman aged 45-65 years with COVID-19, enrolled during active disease.

The CDR3 coding sequence is TGTGCCAGCAGTGAATCTGGCAACAACTATGGCTACACCTTC. Translation gives CASSESGNNYGYTF. This chain joins TRBV6-1 and TRBJ1-2; D is uncertain. Per germline, CDR1 MNHNS and CDR2 SASEGT. The CDR3 runs 14 residues. The V end was cut by 2 bases, the J end by 2 bases, with 9 bases between.

The table lists this clone with a count of one. V and J are TRBV28 and TRBJ2-3; a weak D match, TRBD1 (6 bases). This CDR3 comprises 13 residues. CDR1 and CDR2 (germline): MDHEN, SYDVKM. The V gene lost 8 bases and the J gene lost 2 bases, with 11 bases spanning the gap. This CDR3 reads CASVTGLTDTQYF. Here the CDR3 DNA reads TGTGCCAGCGTCACAGGGCTCACAGATACGCAGTATTTT. Based on the CDR3 plus reference TRBV28 and TRBJ2-3, the full variable domain is DVKVTQSSRYLVKRTGEKVFLECVQDMDHENMFWYRQDPGLGLRLIYFSYDVKMKEKGDIPEGYSVSREKKERFSLILESASTNQTSMYLCASVTGLTDTQYFGPGTRLTVL.

The V gene is TRBV29-1, the J gene TRBJ2-3, with 7 bases matching TRBD1. The CDR3 extends over 13 amino acids. J gave up 2 bases and V 7 bases, and 6 bases lay outside the gene matches. The germline CDR1 and CDR2 sequences are SQVTM and ANQGSEA. This CDR3 reads CSAYTGDTDTQYF. As DNA, the CDR3 is TGCAGCGCCTATACAGGGGACACAGATACGCAGTATTTT.